Reported below is one T cell receptor (beta chain). The antigen is unknown. There are 14 residues in the CDR3. CDR1 and CDR2 from the germline V gene are DFQATT and SNEGSKA (reference sequence). The data were obtained in a study of monozygotic twins with inflammatory bowel disease. Study conclusions and caveats: On the inverse Simpson index, IBD patients scored lower for TCRbeta diversity than healthy co-twins.

Template switching introduced UMIs that contain a 6-nucleotide sample barcode. TCRdb reanalyzed the 5' RACE reads and collapses them to one entry per CDR3 protein, without DNA. The sample includes approximately 120,000 distinct CDR3 sequences. The clonotype originates from a human donor with ulcerative colitis or Crohn's disease, or a healthy co-twin of an affected twin (not recorded which). Material for sequencing was blood. The chain has TRBV20-1 and TRBJ1-1; the TRBD1 assignment by TCRdb is unverifiable without DNA. The CDR3 reads CSARRTGGFTEAFF.